This entry is about one TCR beta chain. Its antigen is currently unknown. Deep was the level at which the assay was run. Only in-frame clones appear in the TCRdb table, and some are missing; sequencing was by immunoSEQ multiplex PCR. The table shows approximately 530,000 clones, with around 95% occurring only once. This entry belongs to a study of shared clonotypes between healthy human individuals. Findings and caveats of the study: The study drew on few donors, limiting represented genetic and exposure-history diversity. Sampling covered nothing but blood. Tissue TCR repertoires likely differ from those found in blood. Clonotypes shared by all four sorted-subset donors had higher generation probabilities than non-shared clonotypes.

This CDR3 region has 15 residues. Germline lookup yields CDR1 MNHEY and CDR2 SVGAGI. Trimming removed 0 bases at V and 4 bases at J, with 12 bases between. The TCR was taken from a woman aged 30 to 39 in good health. Sequencing was carried out using naive CD4+ T cells sorted from blood. Regarding subset: CD45RA+ positively selected. The genes are TRBV6-5 and TRBJ1-2; TRBD1 is a possible D gene (6 bases). CDR3 amino acids: CASSYSGTRFYGYTF. CDR3 nucleotides: TGTGCCAGCAGTTACTCTGGGACAAGATTCTATGGCTACACCTTC.